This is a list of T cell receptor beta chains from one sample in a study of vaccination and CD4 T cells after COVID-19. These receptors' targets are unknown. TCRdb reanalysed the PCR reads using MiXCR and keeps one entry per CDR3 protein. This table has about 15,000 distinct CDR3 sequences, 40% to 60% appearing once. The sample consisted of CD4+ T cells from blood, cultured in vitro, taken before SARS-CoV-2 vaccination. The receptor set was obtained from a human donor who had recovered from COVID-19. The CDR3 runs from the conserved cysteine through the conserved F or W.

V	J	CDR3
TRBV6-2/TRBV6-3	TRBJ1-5	CASSYNLNGTGGNQPQHF
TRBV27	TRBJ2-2	CASSLSMRGDYTGELFF
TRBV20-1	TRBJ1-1	CSAGQPNTEAFF
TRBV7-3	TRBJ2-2	CASSPRAAGGGTGELFF
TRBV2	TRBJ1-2	CASRSDREGYGYTF
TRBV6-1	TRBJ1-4	CASSEARGTGGEKLFF
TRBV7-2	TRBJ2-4	CASSLAGYKNIQYF
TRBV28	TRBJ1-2	CASSYNVYGYTF
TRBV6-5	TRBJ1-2	CASSYTPGTGVFGYTF
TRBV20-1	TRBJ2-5	CSATGQANQETQYF